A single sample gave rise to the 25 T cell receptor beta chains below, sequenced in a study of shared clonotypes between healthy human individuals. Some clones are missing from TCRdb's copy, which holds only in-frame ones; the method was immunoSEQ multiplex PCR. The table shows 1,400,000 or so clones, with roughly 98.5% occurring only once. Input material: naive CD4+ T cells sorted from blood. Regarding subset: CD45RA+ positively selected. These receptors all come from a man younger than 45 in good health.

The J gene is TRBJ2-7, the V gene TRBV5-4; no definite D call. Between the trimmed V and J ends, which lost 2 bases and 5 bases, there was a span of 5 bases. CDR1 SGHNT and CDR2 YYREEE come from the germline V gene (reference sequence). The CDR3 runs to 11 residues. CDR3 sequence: CASSFGHEQYF. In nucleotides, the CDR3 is TGTGCCAGCAGCTTTGGACACGAGCAGTACTTC.

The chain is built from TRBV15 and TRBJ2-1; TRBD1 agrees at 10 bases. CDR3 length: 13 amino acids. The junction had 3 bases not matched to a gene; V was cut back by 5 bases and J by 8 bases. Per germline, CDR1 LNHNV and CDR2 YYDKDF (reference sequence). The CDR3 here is CATSGDRGDEQFF. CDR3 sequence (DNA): TGTGCCACCAGCGGGGACAGGGGAGATGAGCAGTTCTTC. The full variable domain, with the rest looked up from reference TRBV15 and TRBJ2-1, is DAMVIQNPRYQVTQFGKPVTLSCSQTLNHNVMYWYQQKSSQAPKLLFHYYDKDFNNEADTPDNFQSRRPNTSFCFLDIRSPGLGDTAMYLCATSGDRGDEQFFGPGTRLTVL.

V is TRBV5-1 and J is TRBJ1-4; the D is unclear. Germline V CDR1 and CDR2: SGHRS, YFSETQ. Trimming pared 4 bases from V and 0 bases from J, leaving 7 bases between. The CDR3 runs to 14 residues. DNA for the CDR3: TGCGCCAGCAGCCCGGACCCAACTAATGAAAAACTGTTTTTT. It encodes CASSPDPTNEKLFF.

The CDR3 nucleotides read TGCGCCAGCAGTGTAGCGGGAGGCTCGGAGCAGTTCTTC. Its protein is CASSVAGGSEQFF. This chain links TRBV10-1 with TRBJ2-1; TRBD2 matches at 10 bases. The V and J ends lost 4 bases and 10 bases, in that order; junction bases with no gene match: 4. There are 13 residues in the CDR3. Looked up from germline, CDR1 is WNHNN and CDR2 is SYGVQD (reference sequence).

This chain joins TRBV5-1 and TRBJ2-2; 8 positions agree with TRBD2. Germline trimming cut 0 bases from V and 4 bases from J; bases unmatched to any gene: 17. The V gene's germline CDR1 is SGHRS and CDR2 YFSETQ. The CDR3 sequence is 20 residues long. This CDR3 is CASSLVTSGSLLESTGELFF. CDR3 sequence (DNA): TGCGCCAGCAGCTTGGTGACAAGCGGGAGTTTATTGGAGTCCACCGGGGAGCTGTTTTTT.

The CDR3 here is CASSPATDTQYF. CDR3 DNA: TGTGCCAGCAGCCCCGCCACAGATACGCAGTATTTT. This rearrangement joins TRBV14 to TRBJ2-3; D gene ambiguous. CDR3 size: 12 residues. V gave up 4 bases and J gave up 2 bases, with 4 bases separating them. Germline assignment: CDR1 SGHDN and CDR2 FVKESK. Filled out from reference TRBV14 and TRBJ2-3, the complete variable domain reads EAGVTQFPSHSVIEKGQTVTLRCDPISGHDNLYWYRRVMGKEIKFLLHFVKESKQDESGMPNNRFLAERTGGTYSTLKVQPAELEDSGVYFCASSPATDTQYFGPGTRLTVL.

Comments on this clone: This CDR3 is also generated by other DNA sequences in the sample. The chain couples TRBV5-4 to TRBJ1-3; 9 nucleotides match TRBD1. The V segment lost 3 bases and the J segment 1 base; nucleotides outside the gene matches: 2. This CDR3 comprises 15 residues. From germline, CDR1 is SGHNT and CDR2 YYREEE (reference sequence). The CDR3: CASSSGQGSGNTIYF. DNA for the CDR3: TGTGCCAGCAGCTCTGGACAGGGGTCTGGAAACACCATATATTTT.

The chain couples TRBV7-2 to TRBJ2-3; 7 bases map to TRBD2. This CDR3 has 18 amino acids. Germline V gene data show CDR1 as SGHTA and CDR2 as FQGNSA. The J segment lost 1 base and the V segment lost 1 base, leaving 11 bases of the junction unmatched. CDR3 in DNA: TGTGCCAGCAGCTTAGACCTCGGGCCTAGCGGTCGCACAGATACGCAGTATTTT. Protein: CASSLDLGPSGRTDTQYF.

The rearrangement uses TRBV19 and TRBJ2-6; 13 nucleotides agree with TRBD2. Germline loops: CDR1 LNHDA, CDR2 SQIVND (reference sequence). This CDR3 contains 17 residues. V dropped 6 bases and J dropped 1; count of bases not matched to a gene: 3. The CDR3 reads CASRMGLAGSGANVLTF. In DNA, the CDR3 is TGTGCCAGTAGGATGGGACTAGCGGGATCTGGGGCCAACGTCCTGACTTTC.

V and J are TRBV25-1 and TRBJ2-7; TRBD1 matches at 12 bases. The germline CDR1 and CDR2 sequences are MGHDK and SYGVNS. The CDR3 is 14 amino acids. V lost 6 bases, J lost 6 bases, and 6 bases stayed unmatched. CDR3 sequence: CASSRDRGLSEQYF. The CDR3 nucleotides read TGTGCCAGCAGCCGGGACAGGGGGCTATCCGAGCAGTACTTC.

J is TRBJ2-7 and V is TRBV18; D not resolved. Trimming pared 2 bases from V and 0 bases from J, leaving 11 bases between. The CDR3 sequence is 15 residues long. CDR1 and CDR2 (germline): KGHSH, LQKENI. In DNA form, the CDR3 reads TGTGCCAGCTCACCAAGGCCCTACGGCTCCTACGAGCAGTACTTC. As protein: CASSPRPYGSYEQYF.

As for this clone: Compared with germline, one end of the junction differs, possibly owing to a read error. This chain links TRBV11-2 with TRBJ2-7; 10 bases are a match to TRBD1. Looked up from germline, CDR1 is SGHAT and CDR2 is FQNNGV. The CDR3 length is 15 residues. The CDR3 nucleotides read TGTGCCAGCAGCGTAGACAGGGGGCTTTACTACGAGCAGTACTTC. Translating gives CASSVDRGLYYEQYF.

The chain's CDR3 is CASISGRARGNEQFF. DNA for the CDR3: TGTGCCAGCATCAGCGGGAGGGCGAGGGGCAATGAGCAGTTCTTC. V gene TRBV2 combines with J gene TRBJ2-1, with TRBD2 matching 10 bases. The CDR3 consists of 15 residues. Germline assignment: CDR1 SNHLY and CDR2 FYNNEI. Germline trimming cut 7 bases from V and 6 bases from J; bases unmatched to any gene: 9.

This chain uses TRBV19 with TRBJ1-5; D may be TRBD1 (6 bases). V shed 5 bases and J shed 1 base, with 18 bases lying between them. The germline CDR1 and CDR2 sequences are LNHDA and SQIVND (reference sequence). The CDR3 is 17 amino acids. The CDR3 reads CASSPEGGLGSNQPQHF. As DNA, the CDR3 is TGTGCCAGTAGTCCAGAGGGGGGGTTAGGAAGCAATCAGCCCCAGCATTTT.

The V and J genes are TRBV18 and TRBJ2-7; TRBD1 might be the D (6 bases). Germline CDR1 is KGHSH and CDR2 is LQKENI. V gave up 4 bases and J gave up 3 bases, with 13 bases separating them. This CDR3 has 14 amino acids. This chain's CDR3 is CASSLGQYLYEQYF. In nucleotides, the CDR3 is TGTGCCAGCTCACTAGGACAGTACCTCTACGAGCAGTACTTC.

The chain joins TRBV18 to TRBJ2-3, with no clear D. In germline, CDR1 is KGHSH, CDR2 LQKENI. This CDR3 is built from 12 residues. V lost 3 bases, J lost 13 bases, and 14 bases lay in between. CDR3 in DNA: TGTGCCAGCTCACCGTTGAGTAGTGGGGAGTATTTT. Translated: CASSPLSSGEYF.

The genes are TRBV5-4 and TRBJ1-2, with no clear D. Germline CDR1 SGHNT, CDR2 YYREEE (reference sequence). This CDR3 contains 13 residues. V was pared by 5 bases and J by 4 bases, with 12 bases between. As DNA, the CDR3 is TGTGCCAGCAGATCTCAAGGTCTCTATGGCTACACCTTC. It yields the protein CASRSQGLYGYTF.

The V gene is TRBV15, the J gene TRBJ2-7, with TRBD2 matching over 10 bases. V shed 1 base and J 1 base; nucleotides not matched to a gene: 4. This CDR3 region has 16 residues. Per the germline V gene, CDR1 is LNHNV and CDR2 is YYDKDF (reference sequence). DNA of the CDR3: TGTGCCACCAGCAGAGTAGTTAGCGGGGGGTCCTACGAGCAGTACTTC. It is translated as CATSRVVSGGSYEQYF.

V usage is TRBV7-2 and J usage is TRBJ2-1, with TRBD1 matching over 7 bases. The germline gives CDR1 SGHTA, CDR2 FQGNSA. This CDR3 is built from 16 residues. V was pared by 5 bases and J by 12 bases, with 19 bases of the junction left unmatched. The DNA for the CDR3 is TGTGCCAGCAGCCCGACCCGGGACAGCCAGATGAGGTGGCAGTTCTTC. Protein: CASSPTRDSQMRWQFF. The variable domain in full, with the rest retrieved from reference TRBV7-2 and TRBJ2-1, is GAGVSQSPSNKVTEKGKDVELRCDPISGHTALYWYRQSLGQGLEFLIYFQGNSAPDKSGLPSDRFSAERTGGSVSTLTIQRTQQEDSAVYLCASSPTRDSQMRWQFFGPGTRLTVL.

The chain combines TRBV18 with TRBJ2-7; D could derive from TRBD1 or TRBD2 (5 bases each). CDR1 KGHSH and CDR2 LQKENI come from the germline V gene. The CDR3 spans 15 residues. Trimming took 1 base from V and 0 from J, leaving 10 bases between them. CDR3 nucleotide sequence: TGTGCCAGCTCACCACGAGAGGGGTTCTCCTACGAGCAGTACTTC. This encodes CASSPREGFSYEQYF. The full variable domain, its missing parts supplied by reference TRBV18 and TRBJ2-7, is NAGVMQNPRHLVRRRGQEARLRCSPMKGHSHVYWYRQLPEEGLKFMVYLQKENIIDESGMPKERFSAEFPKEGPSILRIQQVVRGDSAAYFCASSPREGFSYEQYFGPGTRLTVT.

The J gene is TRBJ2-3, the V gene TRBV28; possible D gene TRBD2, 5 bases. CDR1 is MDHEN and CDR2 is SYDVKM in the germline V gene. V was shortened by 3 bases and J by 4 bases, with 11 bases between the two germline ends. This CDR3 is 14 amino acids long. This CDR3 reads CASSFAGYADTQYF. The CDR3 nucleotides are TGTGCCAGCAGTTTTGCGGGTTATGCAGATACGCAGTATTTT.

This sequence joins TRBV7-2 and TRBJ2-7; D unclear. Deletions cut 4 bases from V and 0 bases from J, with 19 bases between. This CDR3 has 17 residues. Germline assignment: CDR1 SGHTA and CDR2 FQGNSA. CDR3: CASSSPRWAVSSYEQYF. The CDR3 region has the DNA TGTGCCAGCAGCTCCCCGCGCTGGGCAGTCAGCTCCTACGAGCAGTACTTC.

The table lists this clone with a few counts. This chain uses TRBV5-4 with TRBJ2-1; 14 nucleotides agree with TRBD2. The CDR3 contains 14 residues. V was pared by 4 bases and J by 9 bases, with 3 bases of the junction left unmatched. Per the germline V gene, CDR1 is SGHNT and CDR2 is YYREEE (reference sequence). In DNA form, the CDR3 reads TGTGCCAGCAGCCCGGGACTAGCGGGAGTTGAGCAGTTCTTC. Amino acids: CASSPGLAGVEQFF.

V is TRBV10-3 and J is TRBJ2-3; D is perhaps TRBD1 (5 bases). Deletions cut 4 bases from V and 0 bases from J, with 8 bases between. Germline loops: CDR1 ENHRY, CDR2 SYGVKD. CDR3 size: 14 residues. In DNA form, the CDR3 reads TGTGCCATCAGTGGACAGACTAGCACAGATACGCAGTATTTT. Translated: CAISGQTSTDTQYF.

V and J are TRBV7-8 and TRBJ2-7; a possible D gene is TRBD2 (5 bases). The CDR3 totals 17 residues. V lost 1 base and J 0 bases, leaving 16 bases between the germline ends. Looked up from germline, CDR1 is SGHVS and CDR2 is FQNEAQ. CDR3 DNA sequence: TGTGCCAGCAGCTTAGGTGGAGGCGGACCCCACTCCTACGAGCAGTACTTC. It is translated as CASSLGGGGPHSYEQYF.